These T cell receptor beta chains were read from a single sample in a study of blood T cell repertoires in COVID-19. The repertoire was sequenced with immunoSEQ multiplex PCR; TCRdb's copy has only in-frame clones and lacks some. This sample has around 94,000 clones, with almost 80% found just once. Sequences were obtained from peripheral blood. Receptors were obtained from a man between 60 and 75 years old with active or convalescent COVID-19. Each CDR3 is given with its conserved first and last residue. The D gene is left open where the match is weak. Clone sizes are given selectively: once, few, many, or a class where the clone is expanded.

D | size | J | V | CDR3 | DNA
NA | NA | TRBJ2-1 | TRBV29-1 | CSVEDGGDIYNEQFF | TGCAGCGTTGAAGATGGCGGGGATATTTACAATGAGCAGTTCTTC
NA | NA | TRBJ2-5 | TRBV2 | CASSEGQYPQETQYF | TGTGCCAGCAGTGAAGGCCAGTACCCCCAAGAGACCCAGTACTTC
NA | NA | TRBJ2-3 | TRBV29-1 | CSVEDFHRRSTDTQYF | TGCAGCGTTGAAGATTTTCACAGAAGAAGCACAGATACGCAGTATTTT
NA | few | TRBJ1-2 | TRBV6-5 | CASSYSPTANGYTF | TGTGCCAGCAGTTACAGCCCGACAGCAAATGGCTACACCTTC
TRBD1 | NA | TRBJ1-1 | TRBV5-1 | CASSSGQGRSNTEAFF | TGCGCCAGCAGCTCGGGACAGGGAAGGTCGAACACTGAAGCTTTCTTT
NA | NA | TRBJ2-1 | TRBV5-1 | CASSTGTSNFYNEQFF | TGCGCCAGCAGCACCGGGACTTCGAATTTCTACAATGAGCAGTTCTTC
NA | NA | TRBJ1-1 | TRBV5-4 | CASSFGGYIMTEAFF | TGTGCCAGCAGCTTTGGGGGCTACATTATGACTGAAGCTTTCTTT
NA | NA | TRBJ2-7 | TRBV5-4 | CASSLQGVYYEQYF | TGTGCCAGCAGCTTACAGGGTGTTTACTACGAGCAGTACTTC
NA | NA | TRBJ2-1 | TRBV5-1 | CASSSDSSSYNEQFF | TGCGCCAGCAGCTCGGACAGCAGCTCCTACAATGAGCAGTTCTTC
NA | NA | TRBJ2-1 | TRBV30 | CAWSEGTGYHEQFF | TGTGCCTGGAGTGAGGGAACAGGGTACCATGAGCAGTTCTTC
NA | NA | TRBJ2-3 | TRBV9 | CASSVVAGSTDTQYF | TGTGCCAGCAGCGTAGTGGCAGGAAGCACAGATACGCAGTATTTT
TRBD2 | NA | TRBJ2-5 | TRBV5-1 | CASSAVAGAGETQYF | TGCGCCAGCAGCGCCGTAGCGGGAGCGGGGGAGACCCAGTACTTC
NA | NA | TRBJ1-2 | TRBV7-2 | CASSLVAAAPIYGYTF | TGTGCCAGCAGCTTAGTAGCGGCGGCCCCCATCTATGGCTACACCTTC
NA | NA | TRBJ2-2 | TRBV11-2 | CASSSIGVAGELFF | TGTGCCAGCAGCTCGATCGGGGTCGCCGGGGAGCTGTTTTTT
NA | NA | TRBJ1-5 | TRBV11-2 | CASSLPGTSIDQPQHF | TGTGCCAGCAGCTTGCCCGGGACATCCATTGATCAGCCCCAGCATTTT
NA | NA | TRBJ2-2 | TRBV27 | CASSSYSNTGELFF | TGTGCCAGCAGTTCCTACTCGAACACCGGGGAGCTGTTTTTT
TRBD2 | NA | TRBJ2-3 | TRBV6-6 | CASSYSSGRADTQYF | TGTGCCAGCAGTTACTCGAGCGGGAGGGCAGATACGCAGTATTTT
TRBD1 | NA | TRBJ2-7 | TRBV14 | CASTSSGQGLYEQYF | TGTGCCAGCACCTCCTCGGGACAGGGTCTCTACGAGCAGTACTTC
TRBD2 | few | TRBJ2-5 | TRBV5-6 | CASSATSGRTAGETQYF | TGTGCCAGCAGCGCGACTAGCGGGAGAACCGCAGGGGAGACCCAGTACTTC
NA | few | TRBJ2-7 | TRBV14 | CASSQAFGRQTGTGNYEQYF | TGTGCCAGCAGCCAAGCGTTCGGAAGGCAGACCGGGACTGGAAACTACGAGCAGTACTTC
TRBD2 | NA | TRBJ2-5 | TRBV9 | CASSVGTSGSPQETQYF | TGTGCCAGCAGCGTGGGGACTAGCGGGAGCCCGCAAGAGACCCAGTACTTC
NA | NA | TRBJ2-5 | TRBV27 | CASCGETQYF | TGTGCCAGCTGCGGAGAGACCCAGTACTTC
NA | NA | TRBJ2-4 | TRBV2 | CASSEERAVENIQYF | TGTGCCAGCAGTGAAGAACGAGCGGTCGAAAACATTCAGTACTTC
TRBD2 | NA | TRBJ2-1 | TRBV11-2 | CASSSRGGAASNNEQFF | TGTGCCAGCAGTTCACGGGGGGGGGCCGCGTCCAACAATGAGCAGTTCTTC
NA | many | TRBJ1-2 | TRBV5-1 | CASRYDWGGYTF | TGCGCCAGCAGGTACGACTGGGGCGGCTACACCTTC
NA | NA | TRBJ1-6 | TRBV18 | CASSPDWGDSPLHF | TGTGCCAGCTCACCCGACTGGGGGGATTCACCCCTCCACTTT
TRBD1 | NA | TRBJ1-2 | TRBV10-3 | CAISGTGERYGYTF | TGTGCCATCAGTGGGACAGGGGAACGGTATGGCTACACCTTC
NA | NA | TRBJ1-4 | TRBV18 | CASSPQGREKLFF | TGTGCCAGCTCACCCCAGGGGCGCGAAAAACTGTTTTTT
TRBD1 | NA | TRBJ1-2 | TRBV2 | CASKGQNYGYTF | TGTGCCAGCAAGGGACAGAACTATGGCTACACCTTC
NA | NA | TRBJ2-1 | TRBV19 | CASSTAQGKGSPYNEQFF | TGTGCCAGTAGTACCGCACAGGGTAAAGGGAGTCCTTACAATGAGCAGTTCTTC
TRBD1 | once | TRBJ2-1 | TRBV6-6 | CASNLGQASYNEQFF | TGTGCCAGCAACCTCGGACAGGCAAGCTACAATGAGCAGTTCTTC
NA | NA | TRBJ2-5 | TRBV5-1 | CASSLGRAGETQYF | TGCGCCAGCAGCTTGGGCAGGGCGGGGGAGACCCAGTACTTC
NA | NA | TRBJ2-7 | TRBV27 | CASTPGLFFHEQYF | TGTGCCAGCACCCCAGGGTTATTCTTTCACGAGCAGTACTTC
TRBD1 | many | TRBJ1-2 | TRBV3-1/TRBV3-2 | CASSQVTGGSYGYTF | TGTGCCAGCAGCCAAGTGACAGGGGGCTCCTATGGCTACACCTTC
TRBD2 | NA | TRBJ2-1 | TRBV5-1 | CASSLGLADYNEQFF | TGCGCCAGCAGCTTGGGACTAGCGGACTACAATGAGCAGTTCTTC
TRBD2 | NA | TRBJ2-1 | TRBV3-1/TRBV3-2 | CASSLTSGSGNEQFF | TGTGCCAGCAGCTTGACTAGCGGGAGTGGCAATGAGCAGTTCTTC
TRBD1 | NA | TRBJ2-5 | TRBV5-4 | CASSLGAAGGQETQYF | TGTGCCAGCAGCTTGGGGGCGGCAGGGGGCCAGGAGACCCAGTACTTC
NA | once | TRBJ1-3 | TRBV19 | CASSEYGSAAGNTIYF | TGTGCCAGTAGTGAATATGGGTCGGCGGCTGGAAACACCATATATTTT
TRBD2 | few | TRBJ2-7 | TRBV5-1 | CASSLGGLAPTYEQYF | TGCGCCAGCAGCTTGGGCGGACTAGCGCCAACCTACGAGCAGTACTTC
NA | NA | TRBJ1-1 | TRBV18 | CASSPGSSRSSTEAFF | TGTGCCAGCTCACCAGGGAGTTCCCGCAGTTCCACTGAAGCTTTCTTT
NA | NA | TRBJ2-7 | TRBV7-9 | CASSGGSQYEQYF | TGTGCCAGCAGCGGAGGATCCCAATACGAGCAGTACTTC
TRBD1 | NA | TRBJ1-1 | TRBV3-1/TRBV3-2 | CASSQGRLNRGLNTEAFF | TGTGCCAGCAGCCAAGGTCGATTAAACAGGGGATTGAACACTGAAGCTTTCTTT
TRBD1 | NA | TRBJ2-2 | TRBV27 | CASSLGDRGQWELFF | TGTGCCAGCAGTTTAGGGGACAGGGGGCAATGGGAGCTGTTTTTT
NA | NA | TRBJ1-2 | TRBV19 | CASSIAKGNNYGYTF | TGTGCCAGTAGTATAGCGAAGGGGAATAACTATGGCTACACCTTC